These T cell receptor beta chains were read from a single sample in a study of vaccination effects on CD4 cells after COVID-19. Some clones are missing from TCRdb's copy, which holds only in-frame ones; the method was immunoSEQ multiplex PCR. Of 57,000 or so clones listed, 73% are singletons. Which antigens these TCRs recognize remains unknown. The sample was CD4+ T cells from PBMCs cultured with HCoV-229E spike peptides, taken after COVID-19 vaccination. All receptors come from a human donor who received a COVID-19 vaccine. Each CDR3 is given with its conserved first and last residue. The D gene is left open where the match is weak. Some rows have no size entry. The others give once, few or many, or a class for an expanded clone.

d_call clone_size j_call v_call cdr3_length cdr3_nt cdr3_aa
- once TRBJ2-5 TRBV7-9 11 TGTGCCAGCAGCTTCTCGGAGACCCAGTACTTC CASSFSETQYF
- - TRBJ2-5 TRBV7-2 14 TGTGCCAGCACCCTTAGCGGCTCCCAAGAGACCCAGTACTTC CASTLSGSQETQYF
- - TRBJ2-5 TRBV28 14 TGTGCCAGCTCCCGATCGGGGGGCTGGGAGACCCAGTACTTC CASSRSGGWETQYF
TRBD2 - TRBJ2-5 TRBV7-6 17 TGTGCCAGCAGCCTAGGACTAGCGGGGGGCACACAAGAGACCCAGTACTTC CASSLGLAGGTQETQYF
- - TRBJ1-4 TRBV10-3 12 TGTGCCACGGCAGTCGTAAATGAAAAACTGTTTTTT CATAVVNEKLFF
- few TRBJ2-1 TRBV18 15 TGTGCCGGAGGCGAGCAGGGCTTCACCTACAATGAGCAGTTCTTC CAGGEQGFTYNEQFF
- - TRBJ2-5 TRBV13 17 TGTGCCAGCAGCTTAAGGTCTAGCTTTGAGGTTCGAGAGACCCAGTACTTC CASSLRSSFEVRETQYF
TRBD2 few TRBJ2-1 TRBV14 16 TGTGCCAGCAGTCCTCTCTGGACGGGGGGCTACAATGAGCAGTTCTTC CASSPLWTGGYNEQFF
- - TRBJ1-1 TRBV30 18 TGTGCCTGGAGTGTACTGCGACAGGCGGCCCCGATGAACACTGAAGCTTTCTTT CAWSVLRQAAPMNTEAFF
- few TRBJ1-3 TRBV5-1 14 TGCGCCAGCAGCTTGGAGAGCTCTGGAAACACCATATATTTT CASSLESSGNTIYF
TRBD1 - TRBJ1-4 TRBV7-9 14 TGTGCCAGCAGCTCGACAGGGATGAGTGAAAAACTGTTTTTT CASSSTGMSEKLFF
TRBD1 once TRBJ1-2 TRBV6-5 13 TGTGCCAGCAGGTCAGGGGGCGGCTATGGCTACACCTTC CASRSGGGYGYTF
- - TRBJ2-6 TRBV18 15 TGTGCCAGCTCCGAACAGGGCCCTGGGGCCAACGTCCTGACTTTC CASSEQGPGANVLTF
TRBD2 - TRBJ2-5 TRBV2 15 TGTGCCAGCACCGATCAGGGACTAGGACAAGAGACCCAGTACTTC CASTDQGLGQETQYF
TRBD1 few TRBJ1-2 TRBV20-1 11 TGCAGTACAGGGGAGGAGTACGGCTACACCTTC CSTGEEYGYTF
- - TRBJ1-5 TRBV12-3/TRBV12-4 13 TGTGCCAGCAGTTTGAGGGAGGCTCAGCCCCAGCATTTT CASSLREAQPQHF